The sequence of this TCR beta chain was determined in a study of cytomegalovirus exposure and HLA in healthy donors. The CDR3 extends over 15 amino acids. Germline CDR1 reads SGHRS; CDR2 reads YFSETQ. V lost 4 bases to trimming and J lost 4 bases, with 15 bases between them. This PCR relied on a set of 60 Vbeta primers and 13 Jbeta primers. Produced via immunoSEQ multiplex PCR; TCRdb's table is partial and in-frame only. This table has around 130,000 clones, around 80% appearing once. The receptor's source is a woman younger than 30 in good health and CMV-seropositive. The source material was PBMCs. The rearrangement joins TRBV5-1 to TRBJ1-5, with D possibly being TRBD1 (5 bases). The chain's CDR3 is CASSRGGEGNQPQHF. CDR3 nucleotides: TGCGCCAGCAGCCGGGGCGGGGAAGGGAATCAGCCCCAGCATTTT.